This record concerns one TCR beta chain sequence. These data are taken from a study of blood T cell repertoires in COVID-19. Method: immunoSEQ multiplex PCR; TCRdb's copy keeps in-frame clones and lacks some. Of about 210,000 clones in the sample, around 83% were seen once. The source material was peripheral blood. The clonotype comes from a man aged 50-60 years with active or convalescent COVID-19.

CDR3 protein: CASSQGSGPYNEQFF. In nucleotides, the CDR3 is TGTGCCAGCAGCCAGGGTAGCGGACCCTACAATGAGCAGTTCTTC. V usage is TRBV4-2 and J usage is TRBJ2-1; weak D call: TRBD2 (6 bases). Germline CDR1 is LGHNA and CDR2 is YNFKEQ. V gave up 3 bases and J gave up 2 bases, with 11 bases separating them. This CDR3 has 15 residues.